This T cell receptor beta chain was profiled in a study of response to subunit inactivated influenza vaccine. Overall study findings and caveats: The authors put forward the suggestion that each seasonal influenza vaccination may bring in only a limited number of new T cells.

This clonotype has more than one count but fewer than ten. Its antigen is as yet unknown. TCRdb reprocessed the RT-PCR reads via MiXCR and lists one record per CDR3 protein. The data show 500,000 to 600,000 distinct CDR3 sequences, with about 11% seen just once and about a tenth held by the top ten. V was trimmed by 4 bases and J by 7 bases, leaving 32 bases between them. CDR1 and CDR2 from the germline V gene are MNHNS and SASEGT. CDR3 length equals 20 residues. This rearrangement joins TRBV6-1 to TRBJ2-1; tentatively, D is TRBD2 (8 bases). The TCR was taken from a man aged 45-60 years who received an inactivated influenza vaccine. The sequences come from PBMCs from blood, collected on the day of vaccination. CDR3 coding DNA: TGTGCCAGCAGTGTTATAATCCCGGGACAGATAGCGGGAATGGTAAATGAGCAGTTCTTC. Translated, it gives CASSVIIPGQIAGMVNEQFF.